Below, 4 T cell receptor beta chains from the same sample are listed, as sequenced in a study of blood T cells in healthy people across ages. It was with a sample-barcoded 5' primer and a J-beta primer mix that a second PCR of about 6 to 12 cycles was run. TCRdb processed the 5' RACE reads anew with MiXCR; each CDR3 protein has one entry. The data hold over 300,000 distinct CDR3 sequences, with 45% to 60% observed a single time. Sample: blood. These receptor sequences come from a man aged 60-69 years in good health.

The chain carries TRBV3-1 and TRBJ2-3; weak D call: TRBD2 (7 bases). The CDR3 sequence is 17 residues long. V lost 2 bases and J 7 bases, leaving 22 bases between the germline ends. Germline CDR1 reads LGHDT; CDR2 reads YNNKEL (reference sequence). CDR3 in DNA: TGTGCCAGCAGCCAAACCCCGAGGGGCGGGGGCTTGAATACGCAGTATTTT. This sequence encodes CASSQTPRGGGLNTQYF.

The chain combines TRBV7-9 with TRBJ1-1; perhaps TRBD1 as D (6 bases). Germline lookup yields CDR1 SEHNR and CDR2 FQNEAQ (reference sequence). There are 11 residues in the CDR3. V lost 0 bases and J 10 bases, leaving 6 bases between the germline ends. The DNA of the CDR3 is TGTGCCAGCAGCTTAGCAGGGGGAGCTTTCTTT. Its translation: CASSLAGGAFF. Full variable domain (missing parts from reference TRBV7-9 and TRBJ1-1): DTGVSQNPRHKITKRGQNVTFRCDPISEHNRLYWYRQTLGQGPEFLTYFQNEAQLEKSRLLSDRFSAERPKGSFSTLEIQRTEQGDSAMYLCASSLAGGAFFGQGTRLTVV.

This chain joins TRBV10-2 and TRBJ2-5, with D perhaps TRBD2 (6 bases). The CDR3 length is 13 residues. Trimming removed 6 bases from V and 4 bases from J, with 12 bases in between. The germline V gene has CDR1 WSHSY and CDR2 SAAADI. The CDR3 bases are TGCGCCAGCAGAGGGCGGGGTGCAGAGACCCAGTACTTC. Protein product: CASRGRGAETQYF.

The rearrangement links TRBV4-2 to TRBJ2-6; 7 positions agree with TRBD2. Germline CDR1 and CDR2: LGHNA and YNFKEQ. Trimming cost V 5 bases and J 0 bases; bases outside gene matches: 13. The CDR3 length is 19 residues. The CDR3 region is CASSSWGGLAVSGANVLTF. CDR3 DNA sequence: TGTGCCAGCAGCTCCTGGGGGGGACTCGCCGTCTCTGGGGCCAACGTCCTGACTTTC.